This is a list of T cell receptor beta chains from one sample in a study of CD8 T cells in ankylosing spondylitis. Via MiXCR, TCRdb re-called the 5' RACE reads, giving one row per CDR3 protein. The sample shows approximately 550,000 distinct CDR3 sequences, roughly 13% of them seen only once. Sequencing was done on a sample of blood, either unsorted or a sorted T cell fraction (not recorded which). The receptors were gathered from a male donor with ankylosing spondylitis. Both conserved end residues are part of each CDR3. A D gene is named only where the DNA matches it firmly. Clone size appears in some rows only: once, few, many, or a class for an expanded clone.

. TRBJ1-5 . 15 TRBV7-9 CASSSSGESNQPQHF TGTGCCAGCAGCTCATCAGGGGAGAGCAATCAGCCCCAGCATTTT
. TRBJ1-1 many 12 TRBV20-1 CSPRPGGTEAFF TGCAGTCCCCGTCCGGGTGGCACTGAAGCTTTCTTT
. TRBJ2-6 . 14 TRBV7-9 CASPPGAGANVLTF TGTGCCAGCCCCCCAGGGGCAGGGGCCAACGTCCTGACTTTC
TRBD2 TRBJ2-2 . 16 TRBV11-2 CASSLVTSGAHGELFF TGTGCCAGCAGCTTAGTGACTAGCGGGGCCCACGGGGAGCTGTTTTTT
TRBD1 TRBJ2-7 few 18 TRBV6-7 CASGITDRGPHYFYEQYF TGTGCCAGCGGAATAACGGACAGGGGCCCTCATTATTTCTACGAGCAGTACTTC
TRBD1 TRBJ2-1 few 15 TRBV6-1 CASRKTGDSYNEQFF TGTGCCAGCAGAAAGACAGGGGACTCCTACAATGAGCAGTTCTTC
. TRBJ1-2 . 17 TRBV6-1 CASSEAPGQPELYGYTF TGTGCCAGCAGTGAAGCGCCGGGCCAGCCAGAACTATATGGCTACACCTTC
. TRBJ1-1 . 14 TRBV12-3/TRBV12-4 CASRPRTDSTEAFF TGTGCCAGCCGACCCCGGACAGACTCCACTGAAGCTTTCTTT
. TRBJ1-4 few 14 TRBV2 CASSGGYGNEKLFF TGTGCCAGCAGTGGGGGTTACGGTAATGAAAAACTGTTTTTT
. TRBJ2-1 few 17 TRBV7-9 CASSWTPSGPPRHEQFF TGTGCCAGCAGCTGGACCCCCAGCGGACCCCCTCGCCATGAGCAGTTCTTC
TRBD1 TRBJ2-5 few 15 TRBV7-9 CASSFMSGGGETQYF TGTGCCAGCAGCTTTATGTCAGGGGGCGGCGAGACCCAGTACTTC
TRBD1 TRBJ1-5 few 12 TRBV7-9 CASSQEQGSRHF TGTGCCAGCAGCCAAGAACAGGGGAGCCGGCATTTT
. TRBJ2-7 few 14 TRBV25-1 CASSESYRPYEQYF TGTGCCAGCAGTGAATCGTACAGACCCTACGAGCAGTACTTC
TRBD2 TRBJ2-1 . 14 TRBV12-3/TRBV12-4 CASGLAGAIGEQFF TGTGCGAGCGGGTTGGCGGGAGCTATTGGAGAGCAGTTCTTC
TRBD2 TRBJ2-3 . 14 TRBV5-1 CATRGLAEGDTQYF TGCGCCACCCGCGGGCTAGCGGAGGGAGATACGCAGTATTTT
. TRBJ2-1 few 13 TRBV3-1 CASSPVGENEQFF TGTGCCAGCAGCCCCGTGGGTGAGAATGAGCAGTTCTTC
TRBD2 TRBJ2-7 . 14 TRBV20-1 CSAKGSGRAREQYF TGCAGTGCCAAGGGTAGCGGGAGGGCGCGAGAGCAGTACTTC
. TRBJ1-6 . 13 TRBV20-1 CSALRGTNSPLHF TGCAGTGCCCTCCGAGGAACCAATTCACCCCTCCACTTT
TRBD2 TRBJ2-2 . 16 TRBV11-2 CASSSPRASGIGELFF TGTGCCAGCAGCTCTCCCCGGGCTAGCGGGATCGGGGAGCTGTTTTTT
. TRBJ2-1 few 15 TRBV5-5 CASSSTVNSYNEQFF TGTGCCAGCAGCTCGACAGTTAATTCCTACAATGAGCAGTTCTTC
. TRBJ2-3 . 13 TRBV24-1 CATRSSGTDTQYF TGTGCCACGAGAAGCTCCGGGACAGATACGCAGTATTTT
TRBD2 TRBJ2-1 few 14 TRBV7-9 CASTRDYAYNEQFF TGTGCCAGCACCAGGGACTACGCCTACAATGAGCAGTTCTTC
. TRBJ1-2 few 15 TRBV5-1 CASSFTETGSNGYTF TGCGCCAGCAGCTTCACAGAGACGGGCTCAAATGGCTACACCTTC
. TRBJ1-2 few 15 TRBV24-1 CATSDFGKGNYGYTF TGTGCCACCAGTGATTTTGGCAAAGGGAACTATGGCTACACCTTC
. TRBJ1-3 few 13 TRBV20-1 CSAARGAGNTIYF TGCAGTGCTGCCCGTGGTGCAGGAAACACCATATATTTT
. TRBJ2-3 few 17 TRBV7-2 CASSLAVWTDRTDTQYF TGTGCCAGCAGCTTAGCCGTCTGGACGGATCGCACAGATACGCAGTATTTT
. TRBJ2-7 . 13 TRBV9 CASSVDGGYEQYF TGTGCCAGCAGCGTAGATGGAGGCTATGAGCAGTACTTC
. TRBJ2-7 . 13 TRBV9 CASSFQGRSEQYF TGTGCCAGCAGCTTCCAAGGGAGAAGCGAGCAGTACTTC
TRBD2 TRBJ2-3 few 17 TRBV20-1 CSARDLVGGRARDTQYF TGCAGTGCTAGAGATCTGGTGGGCGGGAGGGCCCGAGATACGCAGTATTTT
TRBD1 TRBJ2-3 few 16 TRBV24-1 CATSDGAGGTLDTQYF TGTGCCACCAGTGATGGGGCAGGGGGTACCCTAGATACGCAGTATTTT
TRBD1 TRBJ2-3 . 14 TRBV24-1 CATNPGQGTDTQYF TGTGCCACCAATCCGGGACAGGGTACAGATACGCAGTATTTT
TRBD1 TRBJ1-1 . 18 TRBV6-5 CASSYFRTGREGHTEAFF TGTGCCAGCAGTTACTTCCGGACAGGAAGGGAAGGGCACACTGAAGCTTTCTTT
TRBD1 TRBJ1-5 . 15 TRBV7-9 CASSTDREINQPQHF TGTGCCAGCAGCACCGACAGGGAAATCAATCAGCCCCAGCATTTT
TRBD1 TRBJ1-1 many 16 TRBV4-2 CASSHYLQGADTEAFF TGTGCCAGCAGCCACTATCTTCAGGGGGCGGACACTGAAGCTTTCTTT
TRBD2 TRBJ2-1 few 13 TRBV10-1 CASSGTRGNEQFF TGCGCCAGCAGCGGGACTAGGGGGAATGAGCAGTTCTTC
. TRBJ2-3 . 13 TRBV12-3/TRBV12-4 CANTKGGSDTQYF TGTGCCAACACCAAAGGGGGGTCAGATACGCAGTATTTT
. TRBJ2-7 . 12 TRBV7-9 CASSNIAYEQYF TGTGCCAGCAGCAACATAGCCTACGAGCAGTACTTC
. TRBJ2-4 few 12 TRBV20-1 CSARDPPAIQYF TGCAGTGCTAGGGACCCCCCTGCCATTCAGTACTTC
. TRBJ2-7 few 14 TRBV20-1 CSAPLDSHAYEQYF TGCAGTGCTCCCCTGGACTCCCACGCCTACGAGCAGTACTTC
TRBD2 TRBJ2-7 few 14 TRBV2 CASSAGTSGLEQYF TGTGCCAGCAGCGCCGGGACTAGCGGGTTAGAGCAGTACTTC
. TRBJ2-5 . 12 TRBV20-1 CSAVLGEETQYF TGCAGTGCCGTGCTGGGGGAAGAGACCCAGTACTTC
. TRBJ2-2 many 13 TRBV3-1 CASSQDNRGELFF TGTGCCAGCAGCCAAGATAACAGAGGGGAGCTGTTTTTT
. TRBJ2-5 . 13 TRBV25-1 CATARWGQETQYF TGTGCCACCGCTCGGTGGGGTCAAGAGACCCAGTACTTC
. TRBJ2-1 once 17 TRBV5-1 CASSLRQSFSSYNEQFF TGCGCCAGCAGCTTGAGACAGTCTTTTAGCTCCTACAATGAGCAGTTCTTC
TRBD1 TRBJ1-2 many 14 TRBV7-2 CASSPRTGDYGYTF TGTGCCAGCAGCCCGCGGACAGGGGACTATGGCTACACCTTC
TRBD2 TRBJ2-5 few 17 TRBV15 CATSRGPGLADQETQYF TGTGCCACCAGCAGAGGTCCGGGACTAGCGGACCAAGAGACCCAGTACTTC
. TRBJ1-1 . 13 TRBV7-2 CASSSQKNTEAFF TGTGCCAGCAGCTCCCAAAAGAACACTGAAGCTTTCTTT
TRBD2 TRBJ2-3 . 15 TRBV12-3/TRBV12-4 CASTETSGRHPAQYF TGTGCCAGCACCGAGACTAGCGGGAGACACCCTGCGCAGTATTTT
. TRBJ2-6 few 16 TRBV9 CASLGTDPTGANVLTF TGTGCCAGCCTCGGGACGGACCCCACTGGGGCCAACGTCCTGACTTTC
TRBD2 TRBJ2-3 . 18 TRBV5-4 CASSGGTSGIQPTDTQYF TGTGCCAGCAGCGGGGGGACTAGCGGGATCCAACCAACAGATACGCAGTATTTT
. TRBJ2-7 many 15 TRBV5-1 CASSLSELFSYEQYF TGCGCCAGCAGCCTGTCTGAGTTATTCTCCTACGAGCAGTACTTC
. TRBJ2-2 . 15 TRBV11-2 CASSPSGLAPGELFF TGTGCCAGCAGCCCCAGCGGTCTAGCTCCCGGGGAGCTGTTTTTT
. TRBJ2-7 many 14 TRBV12-3/TRBV12-4 CASSFFGKSHEQYF TGTGCCAGCAGTTTCTTCGGGAAATCTCACGAGCAGTACTTC
TRBD1 TRBJ1-1 . 13 TRBV29-1 CSAQTGGDTEAFF TGCAGCGCACAGACAGGGGGGGACACTGAAGCTTTCTTT
. TRBJ1-2 many 13 TRBV18 CATSAGRDYGYTF TGTGCCACCTCGGCGGGGCGCGACTATGGCTACACCTTC
. TRBJ2-3 . 17 TRBV6-1 CASSEVDTGSSTDTQYF TGTGCCAGCAGTGAAGTCGACACGGGCTCTAGCACAGATACGCAGTATTTT
. TRBJ2-2 . 15 TRBV6-1 CASSRRQTNTGELFF TGTGCCAGCAGTAGACGACAGACGAACACCGGGGAGCTGTTTTTT